A selection of T cell receptor beta chains follows, all from one sample in a study of T cell responses to AZD1222 COVID-19 vaccine. Sequencing was performed with immunoSEQ multiplex PCR; in TCRdb, only in-frame clones are kept and a portion is missing. The sample shows some 150,000 clones, approximately 91% of them seen only once. This specimen consisted of peripheral blood, obtained on day 0 of AZD1222 vaccination. These receptors came from an adult in good health. Both conserved end residues are part of each CDR3. Fields, in order: J gene, clone size, V gene, CDR3 protein. Not all rows give a size; the values are once, few, many and, for expanded clones, a class.

j_call: TRBJ2-5; clone_size: .; v_call: TRBV7-2; cdr3_aa: CASSLSPGTETQYF
j_call: TRBJ1-5; clone_size: .; v_call: TRBV6-1; cdr3_aa: CASSDPRTGSGNQPQHF
j_call: TRBJ1-1; clone_size: once; v_call: TRBV29-1; cdr3_aa: CSVASTGGWTEAFF
j_call: TRBJ1-5; clone_size: .; v_call: TRBV6-1; cdr3_aa: CASSEGARTGSNQPQHF
j_call: TRBJ1-5; clone_size: .; v_call: TRBV19; cdr3_aa: CASSMTGPDQPQHF
j_call: TRBJ2-5; clone_size: .; v_call: TRBV12-3/TRBV12-4; cdr3_aa: CASSFGEETQYF
j_call: TRBJ2-1; clone_size: once; v_call: TRBV7-3; cdr3_aa: CASSSSGTANNEQFF
j_call: TRBJ1-5; clone_size: .; v_call: TRBV3-1/TRBV3-2; cdr3_aa: CASSGTDSNQPQHF
j_call: TRBJ2-1; clone_size: .; v_call: TRBV12-5; cdr3_aa: CASGFTPSPHDEQFF
j_call: TRBJ2-1; clone_size: .; v_call: TRBV7-2; cdr3_aa: CASSLGVGAAQSYNEQFF
j_call: TRBJ1-2; clone_size: .; v_call: TRBV19; cdr3_aa: CASSRDSRAFYGYTF
j_call: TRBJ1-2; clone_size: .; v_call: TRBV5-8; cdr3_aa: CASSLVQGFNYGYTF
j_call: TRBJ1-1; clone_size: .; v_call: TRBV6-6; cdr3_aa: CASSYPYRGLDTEAFF
j_call: TRBJ2-7; clone_size: .; v_call: TRBV6-1; cdr3_aa: CASSEPGVAYEQYF
j_call: TRBJ2-3; clone_size: .; v_call: TRBV5-1; cdr3_aa: CASSFQGASSNTQYF
j_call: TRBJ2-3; clone_size: .; v_call: TRBV27; cdr3_aa: CASSYGHTQYF
j_call: TRBJ1-5; clone_size: few; v_call: TRBV28; cdr3_aa: CASTVSNQPQHF
j_call: TRBJ1-2; clone_size: .; v_call: TRBV30; cdr3_aa: CAWSGQINYGYTF
j_call: TRBJ2-5; clone_size: .; v_call: TRBV20-1; cdr3_aa: CSARIQETQYF
j_call: TRBJ1-6; clone_size: .; v_call: TRBV7-9; cdr3_aa: CASSSQGGLGSPLHF
j_call: TRBJ2-5; clone_size: .; v_call: TRBV5-1; cdr3_aa: CASSISGISGETQYF
j_call: TRBJ2-1; clone_size: .; v_call: TRBV5-1; cdr3_aa: CASSLGGTSNEQFF
j_call: TRBJ1-2; clone_size: .; v_call: TRBV27; cdr3_aa: CASRLGLGQNYGYTF
j_call: TRBJ2-7; clone_size: .; v_call: TRBV6-6; cdr3_aa: CASSTGQGISYEQYF
j_call: TRBJ1-4; clone_size: .; v_call: TRBV4-3; cdr3_aa: CASSLIRGLGEKLFF
j_call: TRBJ2-2; clone_size: .; v_call: TRBV11-2; cdr3_aa: CASSSPRDRGFTGELFF
j_call: TRBJ2-1; clone_size: .; v_call: TRBV15; cdr3_aa: CATSRMGLAADNEQFF